These 26 T cell receptor beta chains share one sample of origin, sequenced in a study of T-cell reconstitution after alpha-beta-depleted transplantation in children. Library preparation (for TCRbeta) was performed with unique molecular identifiers. TCRdb passed the PCR reads through MiXCR, listing each CDR3 protein once. The sample lists some 290,000 distinct CDR3 sequences, 9.9% occurring once. This material consisted of PBMCs from the stem cell graft donor, taken from the stem cell graft. These receptors came from a human donor who donated a stem cell graft to a child with SCID.

The table lists this clonotype with many counts. This chain connects TRBV4-1 to TRBJ2-5; D remains unclear. Germline values: CDR1 MGHRA, CDR2 YSYEKL. V lost 1 base, J lost 5 bases, and 11 bases lay in between. The CDR3 has 14 residues. CDR3 bases: TGCGCCAGCAGCCAAGGGGGATTGGGGGAGACCCAGTACTTC. It is translated as CASSQGGLGETQYF.

This clonotype was observed at least ten times. V gene TRBV5-6 combines with J gene TRBJ2-2; D is ambiguous. The length of the CDR3 is 11 residues. CDR1 SGHDT and CDR2 YYEEEE come from the germline V gene. V lost 7 bases to trimming and J lost 5 bases, with 6 bases between them. CDR3 DNA sequence: TGTGCCAGCTCAATTACCGGGGAGCTGTTTTTT. Protein: CASSITGELFF.

This clonotype was recorded at least ten times. This chain uses TRBV20-1 with TRBJ2-7; 9 nucleotides line up with TRBD1. The CDR3 is 14 residues long. After removal of 6 bases from V and 3 bases from J, the junction contained 9 bases not matched to a gene. Germline V gene lookup returns CDR1 DFQATT and CDR2 SNEGSKA (reference sequence). The CDR3 region is CSAPRGQGFYEQYF. The CDR3 nucleotides are TGCAGTGCGCCAAGGGGACAGGGTTTCTACGAGCAGTACTTC.

V gene TRBV6-2 or TRBV6-3 combines with J gene TRBJ1-3, with no clear D. Per the germline V gene, CDR1 is MNHEY and CDR2 is SVGEGT. V was pared by 3 bases and J by 0 bases, with 9 bases between. The CDR3 totals 15 residues. This chain's CDR3 is CASSYWAVSGNTIYF. DNA for the CDR3: TGTGCCAGCAGTTATTGGGCAGTCTCTGGAAACACCATATATTTT.

This clonotype was seen a handful of times. J is TRBJ2-3 and V is TRBV12-3 or TRBV12-4, with D perhaps assigned TRBD1 or TRBD2 (6 bases each). Between the trimmed V and J ends, which lost 3 bases and 2 bases, there was a span of 9 bases. The CDR3 has 14 residues. This CDR3 is CASSFGGHTDTQYF. The CDR3 DNA sequence: TGTGCCAGCAGTTTTGGGGGGCACACAGATACGCAGTATTTT.

This clonotype was observed a few times. The CDR3 region is CASSLRDRSFTDTQYF. The DNA for the CDR3 is TGTGCCAGCAGCTTGCGGGACAGGAGTTTCACAGATACGCAGTATTTT. V gene TRBV5-5 combines with J gene TRBJ2-3, with 8 positions matching TRBD1. Germline loops: CDR1 SGHKS, CDR2 YYEKEE (reference sequence). V was pared by 1 base and J by 2 bases, with 6 bases of the junction left unmatched. This CDR3 has 16 amino acids.

The rearrangement uses TRBV10-2 and TRBJ2-1; 10 positions agree with TRBD1. Germline V gene lookup returns CDR1 WSHSY and CDR2 SAAADI. This CDR3 is built from 14 residues. The V segment lost 6 bases and the J segment 9 bases; nucleotides outside the gene matches: 8. The CDR3 region is CASRQDRGRGEQFF. DNA of the CDR3: TGCGCCAGCAGGCAAGACAGGGGGCGCGGTGAGCAGTTCTTC.

This sequence joins TRBV25-1 and TRBJ2-5; tentative D call: TRBD2 (5 bases). The V end lost 4 bases, the J end lost 5 bases, and 14 bases lay between the germline ends. Per the germline V gene, CDR1 is MGHDK and CDR2 is SYGVNS. The CDR3 is made up of 14 amino acids. CDR3 DNA: TGTGCCAGCAGTGCAGCTCGGGGTCGTGAGACCCAGTACTTC. Translated: CASSAARGRETQYF.

This clonotype was observed many times. The chain is built from TRBV12-3 or TRBV12-4 and TRBJ2-1; no clear D gene. The CDR3 loop spans 12 amino acids. The V end lost 5 bases, the J end lost 8 bases, and 10 bases lay between the germline ends. The CDR3 DNA reads TGTGCCAGCAGTACCGGCTGGGATGAGCAGTTCTTC. It is translated as CASSTGWDEQFF.

In its sample, this clonotype was seen a few times. This sequence joins TRBV4-1 and TRBJ2-7; 7 bases line up with TRBD1. There are 14 residues in the CDR3. Germline V gene data show CDR1 as MGHRA and CDR2 as YSYEKL. Trimming cost V 3 bases and J 2 bases; bases outside gene matches: 4. The CDR3 sequence: CASSHHGQAYEQYF. CDR3 bases: TGCGCCAGCAGCCACCATGGACAGGCCTACGAGCAGTACTTC.

The sample holds many counts of this clonotype. This chain links TRBV9 with TRBJ1-3; D uncertain. Germline CDR1 is SGDLS and CDR2 is YYNGEE. This CDR3 region has 11 residues. Trimming took off 6 bases at V and 2 bases at J, with 3 bases between the two ends. The CDR3 spells CASKTGNTIYF. In DNA, the CDR3 is TGTGCCAGCAAAACTGGAAACACCATATATTTT.

This clonotype was detected only a few times. The chain combines TRBV5-1 with TRBJ2-2; 7 bases are shared with TRBD2. In germline, CDR1 is SGHRS, CDR2 YFSETQ. Trimming cost V 2 bases and J 3 bases; bases outside gene matches: 4. The CDR3 loop spans 15 amino acids. The CDR3 nucleotides read TGCGCCAGCAGCTTCCGGGGGGTTGACACCGGGGAGCTGTTTTTT. Protein sequence: CASSFRGVDTGELFF.

The J gene is TRBJ2-5, the V gene TRBV11-2, with 11 nucleotides matching TRBD2. J gave up 4 bases and V 4 bases, and 2 bases lay outside the gene matches. This CDR3 is 14 amino acids long. The V gene's germline CDR1 is SGHAT and CDR2 FQNNGV. CDR3 sequence reads: CASSYGTSGETQYF. CDR3 sequence (DNA): TGTGCCAGCAGCTATGGGACTAGCGGAGAGACCCAGTACTTC.

The V gene is TRBV27, the J gene TRBJ1-5, with D perhaps matching TRBD1 (5 bases). V was clipped by 5 bases and J by 5 bases, with 10 bases between them. Germline values: CDR1 MNHEY, CDR2 SMNVEV (reference sequence). The CDR3 totals 13 residues. The CDR3 loop is CASSKGPYQPQHF. Written as DNA, the CDR3 is TGTGCCAGCAGTAAGGGACCTTATCAGCCCCAGCATTTT.

This clonotype was seen a handful of times. V is TRBV12-3 or TRBV12-4 and J is TRBJ1-2; 7 bases align to TRBD1. CDR3 size: 15 residues. V lost 5 bases, J lost 1 base, and 7 bases stayed unmatched. Here the CDR3 DNA reads TGTGCCAGCAGTCCCGGGACAGCTATTAACTATGGCTACACCTTC. Its translation is CASSPGTAINYGYTF.

This chain joins TRBV5-1 and TRBJ1-1; TRBD1 aligns across 11 bases. This CDR3 has 15 residues. Germline V gene lookup returns CDR1 SGHRS and CDR2 YFSETQ. The V segment lost 4 bases and the J segment 6 bases; nucleotides outside the gene matches: 8. The CDR3 nucleotides read TGCGCCAGCAGCGCCTGGGGACAGGGGGACGCTGAAGCTTTCTTT. It codes for CASSAWGQGDAEAFF.

In this sample, this clonotype turned up a few times. This sequence joins TRBV29-1 and TRBJ2-7; D is possibly TRBD1 (6 bases). The germline V and J ends were trimmed by 1 base and 6 bases, with 13 bases remaining between them. CDR1 and CDR2 from the germline V gene are SQVTM and ANQGSEA. The CDR3 runs to 13 residues. CDR3 DNA: TGCAGCGTTGAAGGGACAGTCCTCTCCGAGCAGTACTTC. Protein: CSVEGTVLSEQYF.

This clonotype has just a few counts. A much larger clone is a single base away; this may be a read error. The chain links TRBV12-3 or TRBV12-4 to TRBJ2-5; a weak D match, TRBD2 (6 bases). V lost 8 bases, J lost 4 bases, and 11 bases lay in between. The CDR3 runs 12 residues. Here the CDR3 reads CASRRAGETQYF. The CDR3 DNA reads as TGTGCCAGCCGCCGAGCGGGAGAGACCCAGTACTTC.

This clonotype was observed at least ten times. V gene TRBV11-2 combines with J gene TRBJ1-1; no firm D call. With 7 bases removed from V and 0 bases from J, the gap between germline ends came to 9 bases. The germline gives CDR1 SGHAT, CDR2 FQNNGV. The length of the CDR3 is 13 residues. This CDR3 is CASTYLMNTEAFF. The DNA of the CDR3 is TGTGCCAGCACCTACCTTATGAACACTGAAGCTTTCTTT.

This sequence joins TRBV2 and TRBJ2-1, with D tentatively TRBD2 (6 bases). CDR1 and CDR2 (germline): SNHLY, FYNNEI. The CDR3 is made up of 16 amino acids. With 4 bases removed from V and 1 base from J, the gap between germline ends came to 14 bases. CDR3: CASSAGTYRSYNEQFF. The CDR3, as DNA: TGTGCCAGCAGTGCTGGGACTTATAGATCCTACAATGAGCAGTTCTTC.

This clonotype was detected a few times. The V and J genes are TRBV12-3 or TRBV12-4 and TRBJ1-1; no reliable D call. The CDR3 is made up of 14 amino acids. Trimming cost V 5 bases and J 0 bases, with 10 bases left between them. CDR3 nucleotide sequence: TGTGCCAGCAGTGCTCAGGCCATGAACACTGAAGCTTTCTTT. It is translated as CASSAQAMNTEAFF.

This clonotype was recorded a few times. This rearrangement joins TRBV5-5 to TRBJ1-2; 7 nucleotides align to TRBD1. Germline trimming cut 0 bases from V and 4 bases from J; bases unmatched to any gene: 9. Germline CDR1 and CDR2: SGHKS and YYEKEE (reference sequence). This CDR3 contains 16 residues. The CDR3 spells CASSLANRGEVYGYTF. The CDR3 DNA follows: TGTGCCAGCAGCTTGGCGAACAGGGGAGAAGTCTATGGCTACACCTTC.

Ten or more counts support this clonotype. This chain joins TRBV5-1 and TRBJ2-3, with D maybe TRBD1 (5 bases). The CDR3 totals 14 residues. The ends were cut back, 4 bases at V and 2 bases at J, with 11 bases in the middle. CDR1 is SGHRS, CDR2 YFSETQ, per germline. The CDR3 region is CASSRDRDTDTQYF. DNA of the CDR3: TGCGCCAGCAGCCGCGACAGAGACACAGATACGCAGTATTTT.

The table lists this clonotype with many counts. At one end, the junction sequence differs from germline, possibly due to a read error. The genes are TRBV5-1 and TRBJ2-5, with 11 bases aligning to TRBD2. This CDR3 has 16 residues. Germline loops: CDR1 SGHRS, CDR2 YFSETQ. CDR3 region: CASSSGLAGPQETQYF. Written as DNA, the CDR3 is TGTGCCAGCAGTTCAGGACTAGCGGGTCCCCAAGAGACCCAGTACTTC.

In DNA, the CDR3 is TGTGCCAGCAGGGGGACGGAAGAAGCTTTCTTT. Translated: CASRGTEEAFF. The V and J genes are TRBV6-5 and TRBJ1-1; perhaps TRBD1 as D (5 bases). V was shortened by 6 bases and J by 8 bases, with 10 bases between the two germline ends. This CDR3 has 11 amino acids. Germline V CDR1 and CDR2: MNHEY, SVGAGI.

This clonotype was found a few times. This chain links TRBV6-5 with TRBJ2-3; D gene uncertain. The germline V gene has CDR1 MNHEY and CDR2 SVGAGI. CDR3 length: 14 amino acids. V lost 0 bases and J 2 bases, leaving 6 bases between the germline ends. This CDR3 is CASSYSIYTDTQYF. The CDR3 coding sequence is TGTGCCAGCAGTTACTCGATCTACACAGATACGCAGTATTTT.